Detailed here is one T cell receptor beta chain. Its antigen remains unknown. Diagnosis relied on clinical symptoms, serum thyroxine and TRAb, thyroid ultrasound and orbital computed tomography. There were TCR beta CDR3 regions amplified from RNA transcripts. The HTBI primer set served for first-round RT-PCR of the TCR CDR3. TCRdb reprocessed the multiplex PCR reads with MiXCR, giving one entry per CDR3 protein. Of fewer than 450,000 distinct CDR3 sequences in the sample, roughly 17% were seen once. The data derive from a study of T cells in Graves' hyperthyroidism and ophthalmopathy. Study results and caveats: The majority of expanded thyroid clonotypes above 0.001 also appeared in blood. Ophthalmopathy and stable hyperthyroidism were separated by a 13 V-J model.

The germline V and J ends were trimmed by 0 bases and 6 bases, with 21 bases remaining between them. Germline lookup yields CDR1 LNHDA and CDR2 SQIVND (reference sequence). The CDR3 loop spans 18 amino acids. Sequenced material: blood. The rearrangement uses TRBV19 and TRBJ1-5; the D gene is possibly TRBD1 (6 bases). The receptor was derived from a woman aged 25-40 years with Graves' hyperthyroidism that later progressed to Graves' ophthalmopathy. Written as DNA, the CDR3 is TGTGCCAGTAGTATAGATCGACTGAACAGGGCGGTGAGTCAGCCCCAGCATTTT. Its translation is CASSIDRLNRAVSQPQHF.